These 21 T cell receptor beta chains originate from one sample sequenced in a study of cytomegalovirus exposure and HLA in healthy donors. PCR amplification relied on 60 Vbeta primers (plus 13 Jbeta primers). The data were produced by immunoSEQ multiplex PCR, yet TCRdb's version contains in-frame clones alone and is incomplete. Of fewer than 250,000 clones in the sample, approximately 80% were seen once. Material for sequencing was PBMCs. The receptors come from a girl under 18 in good health and CMV-seronegative.

The chain is built from TRBV28 and TRBJ2-5; 8 nucleotides align to TRBD2. Germline V gene lookup returns CDR1 MDHEN and CDR2 SYDVKM. Losses at the gene ends were 5 bases for V and 5 bases for J; bases not matched to a gene: 10. This CDR3 has 15 residues. The CDR3, as DNA: TGTGCCAGCAGTGTACTAGCGGAGACGAGGGAGACCCAGTACTTC. Protein product: CASSVLAETRETQYF.

There are a few counts of this clone. The gene calls are TRBV28 and TRBJ1-4; D possibly corresponds to TRBD1 (6 bases). With 4 bases removed from V and 3 bases from J, the gap between germline ends came to 12 bases. Germline V lookup: CDR1 MDHEN, CDR2 SYDVKM. This CDR3 comprises 15 residues. CDR3 in amino acids: CASSWRGRPNEKLFF. For the CDR3, the DNA is TGTGCCAGCAGTTGGCGGGGGCGGCCTAATGAAAAACTGTTTTTT.

The chain employs TRBV28 and TRBJ2-5; 8 nucleotides align to TRBD1. The CDR3 consists of 14 residues. The germline CDR1 and CDR2 sequences are MDHEN and SYDVKM. The V gene end was trimmed by 6 bases and the J gene end by 1 base; junction bases not matched to a gene: 4. The CDR3 region has the DNA TGTGCCAGCAGCCTGGACAGGGTCCAAGAGACCCAGTACTTC. Translated, it gives CASSLDRVQETQYF.

As for this clone: Other DNA sequences in the same sample also yield this CDR3. CDR3: CASSQETGGYTEAFF. Written as DNA, the CDR3 is TGTGCCAGCAGCCAAGAAACAGGGGGCTACACTGAAGCTTTCTTT. The gene calls are TRBV4-2 and TRBJ1-1; 9 positions match TRBD1. The CDR3 consists of 15 residues. Germline CDR1 and CDR2: LGHNA and YNFKEQ. Trimming at V came to 0 bases and at J to 3 bases, leaving 2 bases not matched to a gene.

V usage is TRBV25-1 and J usage is TRBJ2-7; D is undetermined. The V end was cut by 2 bases, the J end by 0 bases, with 14 bases between. This CDR3 is built from 16 residues. Germline V CDR1 and CDR2: MGHDK, SYGVNS. The CDR3 here is CASSEPGTLGSYEQYF. DNA of the CDR3: TGTGCCAGCAGTGAACCAGGCACTTTGGGCTCCTACGAGCAGTACTTC.

This clone has only a few counts. The J gene is TRBJ1-1, the V gene TRBV5-4, with D possibly being TRBD1 (5 bases). V was shortened by 4 bases and J by 8 bases, with 21 bases between the two germline ends. Germline CDR1 reads SGHNT; CDR2 reads YYREEE (reference sequence). This CDR3 is 15 amino acids long. This CDR3 reads CASSTGLSFSLEAFF. CDR3 DNA sequence: TGTGCCAGCAGCACGGGACTCTCCTTCTCCTTAGAAGCTTTCTTT.

V and J are TRBV28 and TRBJ1-4; D remains unclear. This CDR3 is 15 amino acids long. V was clipped by 5 bases and J by 6 bases, with 16 bases between them. Germline V gene lookup returns CDR1 MDHEN and CDR2 SYDVKM. The CDR3 reads CASSARLAEYEKLFF. The CDR3 DNA reads as TGTGCCAGCAGTGCCCGACTGGCAGAGTATGAAAAACTGTTTTTT. Full variable domain (outside the CDR3, taken from reference TRBV28 and TRBJ1-4): DVKVTQSSRYLVKRTGEKVFLECVQDMDHENMFWYRQDPGLGLRLIYFSYDVKMKEKGDIPEGYSVSREKKERFSLILESASTNQTSMYLCASSARLAEYEKLFFGSGTQLSVL.

The rearrangement links TRBV9 to TRBJ2-1, with D unresolved. CDR1 is SGDLS, CDR2 YYNGEE, per germline. The V end was cut by 2 bases, the J end by 2 bases, with 14 bases between. CDR3 length: 16 amino acids. The CDR3 loop is CASSVRGFSPYNEQFF. The CDR3 DNA is TGTGCCAGCAGCGTGCGCGGATTCAGCCCCTACAATGAGCAGTTCTTC.

The chain is built from TRBV2 and TRBJ1-2, with D perhaps matching TRBD1 (5 bases). The CDR3 consists of 14 residues. V lost 2 bases and J 2 bases, leaving 9 bases between the germline ends. The germline V gene encodes CDR1 SNHLY and CDR2 FYNNEI. The CDR3 reads CASSERQGNYGYTF. Written as DNA, the CDR3 is TGTGCCAGCAGTGAAAGGCAGGGCAACTATGGCTACACCTTC.

V and J are TRBV30 and TRBJ2-5; 7 bases map to TRBD1. The CDR3 extends over 14 amino acids. V shed 2 bases and J 5 bases; nucleotides not matched to a gene: 8. Germline V gene lookup returns CDR1 GTSNPN and CDR2 SVGIG (reference sequence). The CDR3 DNA sequence: TGTGCCTGGAGTTTGACAGGGTTTCGGGAGACCCAGTACTTC. Protein sequence: CAWSLTGFRETQYF.

This clone has just one count. The chain links TRBV19 to TRBJ2-1; weak D call: TRBD2 (6 bases). CDR1 LNHDA and CDR2 SQIVND come from the germline V gene (reference sequence). Trimming removed 5 bases from V and 7 bases from J, with 24 bases in between. The CDR3 consists of 17 residues. Written as DNA, the CDR3 is TGTGCCAGTAGTCCCCTGTGGGGCGGGGACCTTGGGAATGAGCAGTTCTTC. Encoded protein: CASSPLWGGDLGNEQFF.

V gene TRBV5-6 combines with J gene TRBJ1-1; D might be TRBD1 (5 bases). Germline V gives CDR1 SGHDT, CDR2 YYEEEE. There are 15 residues in the CDR3. Trimming took off 1 base at V and 4 bases at J, with 14 bases between the two ends. CDR3 loop: CASSLTLGTGTEAFF. DNA for the CDR3: TGTGCCAGCAGCTTGACCCTTGGGACTGGCACTGAAGCTTTCTTT.

J is TRBJ2-1 and V is TRBV27, with D possibly matching TRBD1 (6 bases). V shed 2 bases and J shed 4 bases, with 24 bases lying between them. The CDR3 is 19 amino acids. Germline CDR1 reads MNHEY; CDR2 reads SMNVEV (reference sequence). CDR3 in amino acids: CASSLATSRGQGLYNEQFF. The DNA for the CDR3 is TGTGCCAGCAGTTTAGCGACCAGCCGCGGTCAGGGGTTGTACAATGAGCAGTTCTTC.

This chain joins TRBV6-5 and TRBJ2-5; the match to TRBD2 covers 8 bases. The CDR3 extends over 13 amino acids. V lost 7 bases and J lost 5; bases outside the gene matches: 6. The V gene's germline CDR1 is MNHEY and CDR2 SVGAGI. The CDR3 coding sequence is TGTGCCAGCACGGGGGGGGGTGTGGAGACCCAGTACTTC. Its protein is CASTGGGVETQYF.

The CDR3 is CATSRDRRGRTEAFF. The CDR3 DNA is TGTGCCACCAGCAGAGATAGGAGGGGACGCACTGAAGCTTTCTTT. The chain uses TRBV15 and TRBJ1-1; weak D call: TRBD1 (5 bases). This CDR3 is built from 15 residues. Germline V lookup: CDR1 LNHNV, CDR2 YYDKDF (reference sequence). V was shortened by 0 bases and J by 4 bases, with 12 bases between the two germline ends.

The CDR3: CASTHFVTYEQYF. The DNA of the CDR3 is TGCGCCAGCACCCACTTCGTAACCTACGAGCAGTACTTC. The chain recombines TRBV10-1 with TRBJ2-5; D is ambiguous. The J call could be wrong; TRBJ2-7 is a better fit for the DNA end. The CDR3 contains 13 residues. CDR1 is WNHNN, CDR2 SYGVQD, per germline (reference sequence).

With respect to this clone: Compared with germline, one end of the junction differs, possibly owing to a read error. The V gene is TRBV13, the J gene TRBJ1-2; 9 nucleotides agree with TRBD1. The CDR3 has 13 residues. CDR1 and CDR2 (germline): PRHDT, FYEKMQ (reference sequence). CDR3 residues: CASSRDREGPLPF. The CDR3 DNA sequence: TGTGCCAGCAGCCGGGACAGGGAGGGCCCCCTACCCTTC.

The V call is TRBV30, the J call TRBJ2-1; TRBD2 aligns across 7 bases. Germline V gives CDR1 GTSNPN, CDR2 SVGIG (reference sequence). The CDR3 has 14 amino acids. J gave up 6 bases and V 3 bases, and 8 bases lay outside the gene matches. Here the CDR3 reads CAWRGGSGANEQFF. DNA of the CDR3: TGTGCCTGGAGGGGGGGGTCTGGGGCCAATGAGCAGTTCTTC.

V usage is TRBV27 and J usage is TRBJ2-7, with D possibly matching TRBD1 (6 bases). V was clipped by 2 bases and J by 3 bases, with 11 bases between them. The CDR3 has 14 amino acids. CDR1 and CDR2 (germline): MNHEY, SMNVEV (reference sequence). The CDR3 region is CASSLRQGIYEQYF. The CDR3 DNA reads as TGTGCCAGCAGTTTAAGGCAGGGGATCTACGAGCAGTACTTC.

The chain carries TRBV18 and TRBJ2-5; 8 bases are shared with TRBD1. J lost 1 base, V lost 4 bases, and 8 bases had no gene match. The length of the CDR3 is 16 residues. The germline gives CDR1 KGHSH, CDR2 LQKENI. CDR3 protein: CASSRTDRGIQETQYF. CDR3 DNA: TGTGCCAGCTCACGGACAGACAGGGGAATCCAAGAGACCCAGTACTTC.

V usage is TRBV7-9 and J usage is TRBJ2-1, with 9 bases identical to TRBD1. The CDR3 has 14 amino acids. Trimming took 4 bases from V and 9 from J; bases not matched to a gene: 7. The V gene's germline CDR1 is SEHNR and CDR2 FQNEAQ (reference sequence). CDR3 in amino acids: CASSSTGGPGEQFF. CDR3 bases: TGTGCCAGCAGCTCGACAGGGGGGCCCGGTGAGCAGTTCTTC.